The following is a T cell receptor (beta chain) sequence with its context. Per germline, CDR1 SGHAT and CDR2 FQNNGV. V gave up 5 bases and J gave up 3 bases; unmatched junction bases: 7. This CDR3 has 14 residues. The treatment here: roughly 20 received Ad26.COV2.S at low or high dose, single or two shots; a few received placebo; per-sample allocation not given. It was on day 63 after the first vaccine or placebo injection that samples were taken. It was Wuhan-strain SARS-CoV-2 spike that the Ad26 vaccine vector expressed. Data came from immunoSEQ multiplex PCR; TCRdb stores just in-frame clones and leaves some out. The sample lists roughly 270,000 clones; around 87% were seen once. The data were obtained in a study of Ad26.COV2.S vaccination and SARS-CoV-2 variants.

This TCR was sampled from a person aged 18 to 59 who received the Ad26.COV2.S COVID-19 vaccine or a placebo. This rearrangement joins TRBV11-2 to TRBJ2-7, with 7 nucleotides matching TRBD1. This sample comprised peripheral blood, obtained in a trial of Ad26.COV2.S vaccine versus placebo. The CDR3 DNA sequence: TGTGCCAGCAGCCTGGACAGGTTACTCTACGAGCAGTACTTC. Translated, it gives CASSLDRLLYEQYF.